The TCR beta chain described here comes from a study of CD8+CD57+ T cells in acquired aplastic anemia. CD8+CD57+ cell expansion, shown by flow cytometry, had occurred in the patients selected for sequencing. Findings of the study overall: Patients and controls had CD8+ Simpson's diversity values that were not significantly distinct.

In regard to this clonotype: What it binds is not known.

The germline V gene has CDR1 SNHLY and CDR2 FYNNEI. Trimming took 8 bases from V and 2 from J, leaving 15 bases between them. The CDR3 has 15 residues. TCR beta VDJ and CDR3 were profiled, and genomic DNA was the template. MiXCR was run by TCRdb on the reads, yielding one entry per CDR3 protein. Here the sample spans roughly 180,000 distinct CDR3 sequences, 63% being singletons. Sequenced sample: sorted CD4+, CD8+, or CD8+CD57+ T cells (not recorded which) from PBMCs. The clonotype was recovered from a human donor with aplastic anemia. This chain connects TRBV2 to TRBJ2-2; D not certain. CDR3 nucleotides: TGTGCCAGCTCCATCTACCCATTAAACACCGGGGAGCTGTTTTTT. This translates into CASSIYPLNTGELFF.